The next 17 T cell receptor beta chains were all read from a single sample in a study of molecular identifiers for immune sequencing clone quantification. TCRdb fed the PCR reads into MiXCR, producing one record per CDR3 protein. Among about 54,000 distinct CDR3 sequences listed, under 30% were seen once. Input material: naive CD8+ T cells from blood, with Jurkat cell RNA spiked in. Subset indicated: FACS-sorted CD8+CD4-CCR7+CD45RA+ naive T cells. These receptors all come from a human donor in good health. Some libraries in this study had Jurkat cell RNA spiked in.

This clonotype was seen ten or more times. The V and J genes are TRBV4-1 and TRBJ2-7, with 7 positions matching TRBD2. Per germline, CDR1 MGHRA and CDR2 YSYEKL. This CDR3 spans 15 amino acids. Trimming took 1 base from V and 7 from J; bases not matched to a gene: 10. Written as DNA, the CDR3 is TGCGCCAGCAGCCAAGGTATCACTAGGGAGGGTGAGCAGTACTTC. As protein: CASSQGITREGEQYF.

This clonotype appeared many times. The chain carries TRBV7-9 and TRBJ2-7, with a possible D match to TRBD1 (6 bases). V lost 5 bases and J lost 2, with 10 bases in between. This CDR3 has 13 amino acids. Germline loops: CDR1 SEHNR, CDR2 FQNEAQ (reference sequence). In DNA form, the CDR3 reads TGTGCCAGCAGCGGGCGACAGGCCTACGAGCAGTACTTC. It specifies CASSGRQAYEQYF.

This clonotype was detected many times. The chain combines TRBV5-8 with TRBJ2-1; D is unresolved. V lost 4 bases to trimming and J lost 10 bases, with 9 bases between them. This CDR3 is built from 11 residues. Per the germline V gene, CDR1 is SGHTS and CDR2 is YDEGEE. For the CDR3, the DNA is TGTGCCAGCAGCGACGACCTGGAGCAGTTCTTC. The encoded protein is CASSDDLEQFF.

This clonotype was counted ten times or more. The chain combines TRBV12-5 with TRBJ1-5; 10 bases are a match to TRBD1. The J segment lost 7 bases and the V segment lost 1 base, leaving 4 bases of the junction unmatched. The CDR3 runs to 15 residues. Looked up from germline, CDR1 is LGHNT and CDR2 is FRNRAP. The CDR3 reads CASGLGQGAEQPQHF. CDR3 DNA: TGTGCTAGTGGTTTGGGACAGGGGGCAGAGCAGCCCCAGCATTTT.

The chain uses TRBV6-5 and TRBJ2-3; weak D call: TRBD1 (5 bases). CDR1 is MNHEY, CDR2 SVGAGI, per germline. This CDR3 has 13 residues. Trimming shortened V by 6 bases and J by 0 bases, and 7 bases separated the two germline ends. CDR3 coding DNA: TGTGCCAGCAGCCGACAGAGCACAGATACGCAGTATTTT. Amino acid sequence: CASSRQSTDTQYF.

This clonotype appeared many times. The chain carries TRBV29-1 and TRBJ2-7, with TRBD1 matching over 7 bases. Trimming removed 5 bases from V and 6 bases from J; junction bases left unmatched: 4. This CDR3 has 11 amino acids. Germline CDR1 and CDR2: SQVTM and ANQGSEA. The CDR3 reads CSVLQGPEQYF. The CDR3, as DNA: TGCAGCGTTTTACAGGGGCCCGAGCAGTACTTC.

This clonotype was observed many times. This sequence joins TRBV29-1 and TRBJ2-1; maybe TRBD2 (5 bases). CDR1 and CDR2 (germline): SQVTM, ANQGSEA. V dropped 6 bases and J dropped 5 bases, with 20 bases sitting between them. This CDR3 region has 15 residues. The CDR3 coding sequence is TGCAGCGTAGCCGGAGGTCTAGCCCAGAACAATGAGCAGTTCTTC. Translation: CSVAGGLAQNNEQFF.

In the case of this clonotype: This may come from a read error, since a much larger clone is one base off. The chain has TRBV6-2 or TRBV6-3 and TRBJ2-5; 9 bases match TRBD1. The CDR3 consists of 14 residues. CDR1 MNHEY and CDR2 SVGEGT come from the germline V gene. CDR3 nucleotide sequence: TGTGCCAGCGGTTATTGGACAGGGGCTGAGACCCAGTACTTC. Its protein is CASGYWTGAETQYF.

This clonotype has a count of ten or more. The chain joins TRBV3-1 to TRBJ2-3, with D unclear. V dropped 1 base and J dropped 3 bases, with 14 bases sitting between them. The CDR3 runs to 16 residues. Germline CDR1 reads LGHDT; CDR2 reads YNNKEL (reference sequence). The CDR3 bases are TGTGCCAGCAGCCAAGGTCCCCCGATAAAAACAGATACGCAGTATTTT. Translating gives CASSQGPPIKTDTQYF.

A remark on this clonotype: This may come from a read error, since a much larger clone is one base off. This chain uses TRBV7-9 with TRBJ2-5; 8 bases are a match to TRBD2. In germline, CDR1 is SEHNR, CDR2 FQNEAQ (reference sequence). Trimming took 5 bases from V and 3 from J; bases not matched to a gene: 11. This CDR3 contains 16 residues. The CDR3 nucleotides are TGTGCCAGCAGCCGTGGTGCGGGAGGTCTGGAAGAGACCCAGTACTTC. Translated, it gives CASSRGAGGLEETQYF.

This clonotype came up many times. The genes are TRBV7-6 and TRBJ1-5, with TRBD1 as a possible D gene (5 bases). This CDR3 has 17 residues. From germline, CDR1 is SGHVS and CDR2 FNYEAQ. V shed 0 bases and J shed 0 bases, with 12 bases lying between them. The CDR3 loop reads CASSLALGPFSNQPQHF. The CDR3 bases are TGTGCCAGCAGCTTAGCGCTGGGACCATTTAGCAATCAGCCCCAGCATTTT. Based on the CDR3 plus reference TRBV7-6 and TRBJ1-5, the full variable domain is GAGVSQSPRYKVTKRGQDVALRCDPISGHVSLYWYRQALGQGPEFLTYFNYEAQQDKSGLPNDRFSAERPEGSISTLTIQRTEQRDSAMYRCASSLALGPFSNQPQHFGDGTRLSIL.

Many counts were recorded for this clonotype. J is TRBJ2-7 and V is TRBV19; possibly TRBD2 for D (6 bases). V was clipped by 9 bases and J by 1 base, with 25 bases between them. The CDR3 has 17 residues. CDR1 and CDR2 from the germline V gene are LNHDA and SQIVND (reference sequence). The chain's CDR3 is CASADANSGLDSYEQYF. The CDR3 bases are TGTGCCAGCGCCGACGCAAATAGCGGCCTGGATTCCTACGAGCAGTACTTC.

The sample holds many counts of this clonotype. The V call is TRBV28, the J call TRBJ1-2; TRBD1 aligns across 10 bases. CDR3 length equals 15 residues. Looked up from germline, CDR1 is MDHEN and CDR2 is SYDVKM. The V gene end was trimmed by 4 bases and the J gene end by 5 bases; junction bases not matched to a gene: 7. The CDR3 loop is CASSSTPGQGYGYTF. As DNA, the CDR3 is TGTGCCAGCAGTTCAACCCCGGGACAGGGGTATGGCTACACCTTC.

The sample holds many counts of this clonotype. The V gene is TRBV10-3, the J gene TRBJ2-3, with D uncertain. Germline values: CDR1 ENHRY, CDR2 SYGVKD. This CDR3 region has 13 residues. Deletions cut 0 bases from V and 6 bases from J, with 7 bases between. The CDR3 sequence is CAISESSSDTQYF. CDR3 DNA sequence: TGTGCCATCAGTGAGTCCAGCTCGGATACGCAGTATTTT.

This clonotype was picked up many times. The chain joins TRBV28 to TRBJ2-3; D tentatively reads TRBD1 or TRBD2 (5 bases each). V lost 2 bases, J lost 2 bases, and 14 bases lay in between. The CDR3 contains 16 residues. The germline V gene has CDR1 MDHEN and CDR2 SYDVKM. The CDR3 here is CASSLHRGRFTDTQYF. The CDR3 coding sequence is TGTGCCAGCAGTTTACATCGGGGCAGGTTCACAGATACGCAGTATTTT.

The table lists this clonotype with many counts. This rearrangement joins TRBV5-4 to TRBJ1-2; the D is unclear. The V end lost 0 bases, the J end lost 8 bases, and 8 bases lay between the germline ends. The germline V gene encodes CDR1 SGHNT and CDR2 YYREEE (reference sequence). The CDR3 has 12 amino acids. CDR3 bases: TGTGCCAGCAGCTTGGAGAACGGCGGCTACACCTTC. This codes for CASSLENGGYTF.

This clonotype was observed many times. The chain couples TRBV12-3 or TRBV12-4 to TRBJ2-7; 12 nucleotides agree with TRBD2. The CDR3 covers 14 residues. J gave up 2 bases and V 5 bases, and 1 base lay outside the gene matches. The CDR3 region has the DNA TGTGCCAGCAGTACTAGCGGGGGGCCCTACGAGCAGTACTTC. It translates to CASSTSGGPYEQYF.